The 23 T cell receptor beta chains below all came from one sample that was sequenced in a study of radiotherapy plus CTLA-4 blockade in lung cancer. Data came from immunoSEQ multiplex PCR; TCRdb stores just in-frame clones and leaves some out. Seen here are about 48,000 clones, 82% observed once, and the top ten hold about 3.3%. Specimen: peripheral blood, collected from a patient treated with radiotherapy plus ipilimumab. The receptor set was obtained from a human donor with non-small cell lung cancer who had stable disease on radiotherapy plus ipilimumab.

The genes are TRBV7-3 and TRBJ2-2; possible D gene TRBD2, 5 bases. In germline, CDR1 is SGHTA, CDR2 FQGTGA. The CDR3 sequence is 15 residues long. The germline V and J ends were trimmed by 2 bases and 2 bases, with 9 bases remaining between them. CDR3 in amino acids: CASSLEAVNTGELFF. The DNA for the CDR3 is TGTGCCAGCAGCTTAGAAGCGGTTAACACCGGGGAGCTGTTTTTT.

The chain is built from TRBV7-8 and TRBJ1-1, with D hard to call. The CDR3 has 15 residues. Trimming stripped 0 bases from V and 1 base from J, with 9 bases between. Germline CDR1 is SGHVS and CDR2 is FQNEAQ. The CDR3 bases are TGTGCCAGCAGCTTAGCAGCGGGGAGGAACACTGAAGCTTTCTTT. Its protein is CASSLAAGRNTEAFF.

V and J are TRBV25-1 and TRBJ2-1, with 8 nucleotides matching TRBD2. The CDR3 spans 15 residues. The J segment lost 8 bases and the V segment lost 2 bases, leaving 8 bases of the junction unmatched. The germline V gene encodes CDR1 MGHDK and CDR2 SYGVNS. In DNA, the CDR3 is TGTGCCAGCAGTGAAGTGGGACTAGGTTCTGATGAGCAGTTCTTC. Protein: CASSEVGLGSDEQFF.

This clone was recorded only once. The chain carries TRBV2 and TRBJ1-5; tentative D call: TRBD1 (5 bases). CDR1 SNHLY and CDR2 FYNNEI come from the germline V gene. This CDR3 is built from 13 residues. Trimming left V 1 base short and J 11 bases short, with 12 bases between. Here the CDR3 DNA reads TGTGCCAGCAGTGAAGGGGCGGGGCCCTCCCAGCATTTT. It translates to CASSEGAGPSQHF.

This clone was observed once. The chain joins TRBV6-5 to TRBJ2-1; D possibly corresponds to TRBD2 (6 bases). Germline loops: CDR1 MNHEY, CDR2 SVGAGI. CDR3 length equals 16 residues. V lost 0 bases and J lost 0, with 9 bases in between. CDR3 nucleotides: TGTGCCAGCAGTTACTCGATCGGGAGCTCCTACAATGAGCAGTTCTTC. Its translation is CASSYSIGSSYNEQFF.

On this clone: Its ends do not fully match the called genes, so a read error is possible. This chain's CDR3 is CASTVRNTGAFF. The DNA of the CDR3 is TGTGCCAGCACGGTCAGGAACACTGGAGCTTTCTTT. The chain carries TRBV28 and TRBJ1-1; D unclear. The CDR3 spans 12 residues. Per the germline V gene, CDR1 is MDHEN and CDR2 is SYDVKM.

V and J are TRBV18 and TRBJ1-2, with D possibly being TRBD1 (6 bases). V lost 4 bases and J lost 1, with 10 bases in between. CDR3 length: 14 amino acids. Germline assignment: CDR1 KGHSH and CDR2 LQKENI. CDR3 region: CASSLTGNNYGYTF. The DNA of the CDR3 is TGTGCCAGCTCACTTACAGGGAATAACTATGGCTACACCTTC.

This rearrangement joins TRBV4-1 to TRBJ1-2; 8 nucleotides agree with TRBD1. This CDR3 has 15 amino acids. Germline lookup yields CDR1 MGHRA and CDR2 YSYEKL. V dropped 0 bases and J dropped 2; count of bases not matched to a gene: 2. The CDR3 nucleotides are TGCGCCAGCAGCCAAGACCGGACAGGGAACTATGGCTACACCTTC. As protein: CASSQDRTGNYGYTF.

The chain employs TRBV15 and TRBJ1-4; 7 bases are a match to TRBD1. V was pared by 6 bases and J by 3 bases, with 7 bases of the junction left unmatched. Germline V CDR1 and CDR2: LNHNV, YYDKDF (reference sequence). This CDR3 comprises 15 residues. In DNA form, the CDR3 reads TGTGCCACCAGACGCTCCGGGACAGCTAATGAAAAACTGTTTTTT. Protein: CATRRSGTANEKLFF.

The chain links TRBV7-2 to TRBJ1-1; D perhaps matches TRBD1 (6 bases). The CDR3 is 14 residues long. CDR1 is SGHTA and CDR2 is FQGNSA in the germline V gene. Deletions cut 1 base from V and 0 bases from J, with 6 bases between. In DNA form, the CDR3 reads TGTGCCAGCAGCTTAGGACAGGTGAACACTGAAGCTTTCTTT. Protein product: CASSLGQVNTEAFF.

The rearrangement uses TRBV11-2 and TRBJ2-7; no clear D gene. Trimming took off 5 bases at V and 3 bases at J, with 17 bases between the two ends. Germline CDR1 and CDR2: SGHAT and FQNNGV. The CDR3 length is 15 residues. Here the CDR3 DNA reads TGTGCCAGCAGCCCCGGGTCCTACCCAATCTACGAGCAGTACTTC. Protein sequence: CASSPGSYPIYEQYF.

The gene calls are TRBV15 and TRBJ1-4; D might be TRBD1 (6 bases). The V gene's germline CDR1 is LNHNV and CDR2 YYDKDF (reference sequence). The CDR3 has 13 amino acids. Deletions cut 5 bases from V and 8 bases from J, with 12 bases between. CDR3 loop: CATSRGAEEKLFF. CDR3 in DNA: TGTGCCACCAGCCGGGGGGCGGAGGAAAAACTGTTTTTT.

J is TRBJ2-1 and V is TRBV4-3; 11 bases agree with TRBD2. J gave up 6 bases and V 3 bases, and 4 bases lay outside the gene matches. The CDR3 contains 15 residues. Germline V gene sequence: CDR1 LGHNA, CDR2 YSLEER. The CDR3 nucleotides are TGCGCCAGCAGCCATAGGACTAGCGGGCCCAATGAGCAGTTCTTC. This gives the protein CASSHRTSGPNEQFF.

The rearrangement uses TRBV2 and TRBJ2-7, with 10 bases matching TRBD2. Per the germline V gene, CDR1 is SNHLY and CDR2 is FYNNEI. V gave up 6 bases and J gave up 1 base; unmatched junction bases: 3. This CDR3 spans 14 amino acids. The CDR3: CASRSTSGSYEQYF. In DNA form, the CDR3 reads TGTGCCAGCAGGTCGACTAGCGGGTCCTACGAGCAGTACTTC.

The CDR3 sequence: CASSPGWDTQYF. For the CDR3, the DNA is TGTGCCAGCAGCCCCGGGTGGGATACGCAGTATTTT. This rearrangement joins TRBV7-9 to TRBJ2-3; D is unclear. The CDR3 extends over 12 amino acids. The V and J ends lost 5 bases and 6 bases respectively, with 9 bases between them. The germline V gene encodes CDR1 SEHNR and CDR2 FQNEAQ (reference sequence).

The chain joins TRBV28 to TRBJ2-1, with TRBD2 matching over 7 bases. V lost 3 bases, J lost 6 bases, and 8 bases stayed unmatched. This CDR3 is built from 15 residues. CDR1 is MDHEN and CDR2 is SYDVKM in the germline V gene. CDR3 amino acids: CASSFPRAGANEQFF. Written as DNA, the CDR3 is TGTGCCAGCAGTTTCCCGCGGGCGGGAGCCAATGAGCAGTTCTTC.

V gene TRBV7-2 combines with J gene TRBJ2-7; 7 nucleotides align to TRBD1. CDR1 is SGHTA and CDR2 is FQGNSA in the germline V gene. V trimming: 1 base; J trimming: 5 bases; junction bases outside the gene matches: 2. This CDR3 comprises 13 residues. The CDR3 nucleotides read TGTGCCAGCAGCTTAGAGACAGGGAACGAGCAGTACTTC. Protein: CASSLETGNEQYF.

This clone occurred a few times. The DNA of the CDR3 is TGTGCCAGCTCACCACCGGGTCAGGAAGAGACCCAGTACTTC. It encodes CASSPPGQEETQYF. V gene TRBV18 combines with J gene TRBJ2-5; D ambiguous. Trimming removed 0 bases at V and 3 bases at J, with 8 bases between. CDR3 size: 14 residues. CDR1 and CDR2 from the germline V gene are KGHSH and LQKENI.

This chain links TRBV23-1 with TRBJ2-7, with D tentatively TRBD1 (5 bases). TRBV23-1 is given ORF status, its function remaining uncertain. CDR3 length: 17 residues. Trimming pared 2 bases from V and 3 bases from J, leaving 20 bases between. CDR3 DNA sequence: TGCGCCAGCAGTCAAAGGGGTCCCAGGTATGTCATCTACGAGCAGTACTTC. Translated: CASSQRGPRYVIYEQYF.

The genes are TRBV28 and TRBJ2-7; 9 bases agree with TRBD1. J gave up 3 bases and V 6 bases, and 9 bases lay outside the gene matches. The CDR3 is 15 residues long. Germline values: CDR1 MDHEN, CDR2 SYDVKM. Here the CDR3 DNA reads TGTGCCAGCAGGATATCTCCGACAGGGGGCTACGAGCAGTACTTC. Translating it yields CASRISPTGGYEQYF.

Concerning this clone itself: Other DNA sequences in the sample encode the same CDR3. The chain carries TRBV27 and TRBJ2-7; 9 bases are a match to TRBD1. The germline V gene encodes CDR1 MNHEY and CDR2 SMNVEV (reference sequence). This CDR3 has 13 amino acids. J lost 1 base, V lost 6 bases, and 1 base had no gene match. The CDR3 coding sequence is TGTGCCAGCAGGGACAGGGGATCCTACGAGCAGTACTTC. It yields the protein CASRDRGSYEQYF.

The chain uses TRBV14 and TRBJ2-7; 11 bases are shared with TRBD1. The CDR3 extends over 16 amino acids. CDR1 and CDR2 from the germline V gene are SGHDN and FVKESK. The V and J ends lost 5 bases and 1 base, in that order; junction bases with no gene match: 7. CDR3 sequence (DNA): TGTGCCAGCAGCTATCGGGGGACAGGGGGTTCCTACGAGCAGTACTTC. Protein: CASSYRGTGGSYEQYF.

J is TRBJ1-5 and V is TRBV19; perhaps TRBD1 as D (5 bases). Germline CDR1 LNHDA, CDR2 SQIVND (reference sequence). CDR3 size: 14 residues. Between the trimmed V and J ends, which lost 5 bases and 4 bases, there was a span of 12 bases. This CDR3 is CASSVIGGNQPQHF. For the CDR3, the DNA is TGTGCCAGTAGTGTCATTGGGGGGAATCAGCCCCAGCATTTT.